Here is one T cell receptor beta chain with its context. As yet, its antigen is unknown. These data are taken from a study of T cell responses to AZD1222 COVID-19 vaccine. Study observations and caveats: At baseline, seropositivity was found in only a handful of AZD1222 recipients.

Trimming removed 2 bases from V and 8 bases from J; junction bases left unmatched: 11. This CDR3 spans 16 amino acids. The germline gives CDR1 MNHEY, CDR2 SVGAGI. Clones were read by immunoSEQ multiplex PCR, and TCRdb kept only the in-frame ones, dropping some. The sample consists of roughly 120,000 clones, 88% of them appearing once. V is TRBV6-5 and J is TRBJ1-4; the match to TRBD1 covers 7 bases. The receptor's source is an adult in good health. This sample comprised peripheral blood, obtained on day 0 of AZD1222 vaccination. The CDR3 spells CASSYGLRPGGEKLFF. In nucleotides, the CDR3 is TGTGCCAGCAGTTACGGTTTAAGGCCAGGGGGGGAAAAACTGTTTTTT.